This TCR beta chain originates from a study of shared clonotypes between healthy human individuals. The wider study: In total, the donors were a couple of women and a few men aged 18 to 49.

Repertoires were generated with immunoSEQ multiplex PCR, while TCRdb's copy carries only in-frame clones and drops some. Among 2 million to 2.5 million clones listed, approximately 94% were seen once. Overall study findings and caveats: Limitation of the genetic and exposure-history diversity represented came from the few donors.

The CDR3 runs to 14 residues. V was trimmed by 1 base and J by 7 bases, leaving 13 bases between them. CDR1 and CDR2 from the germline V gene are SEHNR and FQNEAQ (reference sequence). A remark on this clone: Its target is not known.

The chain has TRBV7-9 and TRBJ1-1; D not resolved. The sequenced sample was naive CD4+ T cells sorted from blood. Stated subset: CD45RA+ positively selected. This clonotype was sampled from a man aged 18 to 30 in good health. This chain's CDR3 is CASSLELGLGEAFF. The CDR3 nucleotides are TGTGCCAGCAGCTTAGAGCTGGGATTGGGTGAAGCTTTCTTT.